This T cell receptor beta chain emerged from a study of monozygotic twins with inflammatory bowel disease. General study findings and limits: Healthy co-twins showed greater TCRbeta diversity (inverse Simpson) than IBD patients. Clonotype sharing was lower in IBD patients than healthy twins, most markedly with disease activity.

Every TCR library drew on approximately 3.5 ug of total RNA. UMIs containing a 6-nucleotide sample barcode were added via template switching. TCRdb re-called the 5' RACE reads and shows each CDR3 protein once, DNA omitted. The listing contains some 100,000 distinct CDR3 sequences. CDR1 is SGHRS, CDR2 YFSETQ, per germline. There are 15 residues in the CDR3. To note about this clonotype: Its specificity is not known.

The receptor was derived from a human donor with ulcerative colitis or Crohn's disease, or a healthy co-twin of an affected twin (not recorded which). Sample: blood. V usage is TRBV5-1 and J usage is TRBJ2-7; there is no DNA to check the TCRdb D call of TRBD1. The CDR3: CASSSPGQGGYEQYF.